The source of this T cell receptor (beta chain) is a study of radiotherapy plus CTLA-4 blockade in lung cancer. The overall study: Of the patients, under 20% showed objective responses and under 40% attained disease control.

Germline CDR1 is SGHDT and CDR2 is YYEEEE. The CDR3 is made up of 15 amino acids. The study gave focal radiation plus ipilimumab CTLA-4 blockade to patients with chemo-refractory metastatic non-small-cell lung cancer. A note on this clone: As yet, its antigen is unknown.

The protocol was immunoSEQ multiplex PCR, while the TCRdb copy is restricted to in-frame clones and leaves out a portion. The sample lists 65,000 to 95,000 clones, around 87% occurring once. Whole-study results and caveats: Best predicting response, reportedly, were early blood T cell clone dynamics, with interferon-beta. Following radiotherapy plus ipilimumab, tumor-derived TCR clones expanded in the blood.

V is TRBV5-6 and J is TRBJ2-5, with 8 bases aligning to TRBD1. The DNA end is a closer match to TRBJ2-7, so the J assignment may be wrong. Specimen: peripheral blood, collected from a patient treated with radiotherapy plus ipilimumab. This clonotype was sampled from a human donor with non-small cell lung cancer that progressed on radiotherapy plus ipilimumab. This CDR3 reads CASSLLDRVVYEQYF. CDR3 DNA sequence: TGTGCCAGCAGCTTGTTGGACAGGGTGGTATACGAGCAGTACTTC.